The 5 T cell receptor beta chains reported below all come from one sample, sequenced in a study of blood T cell repertoires in COVID-19. The data were produced by immunoSEQ multiplex PCR, yet TCRdb's version contains in-frame clones alone and is incomplete. The sample lists approximately 340,000 clones; about 86% were seen once. The sample comprised peripheral blood. Receptors originate from a young man with active or convalescent COVID-19.

The chain combines TRBV28 with TRBJ1-2; 7 bases align to TRBD1. This CDR3 is 15 amino acids long. V shed 6 bases and J 1 base; nucleotides not matched to a gene: 8. Germline-derived CDR1 and CDR2 are MDHEN and SYDVKM. The CDR3 reads CASRPRGGYNYGYTF. CDR3 DNA: TGTGCCAGCAGGCCCAGAGGGGGCTATAACTATGGCTACACCTTC.

V and J are TRBV6-5 and TRBJ2-7; D might be TRBD2 (5 bases). The CDR3 length is 14 residues. Trimming took 6 bases from V and 2 from J, leaving 14 bases between them. Germline CDR1 is MNHEY and CDR2 is SVGAGI. This CDR3 is CASSPEDGAYEQYF. CDR3 DNA sequence: TGTGCCAGCAGCCCGGAGGACGGGGCCTACGAGCAGTACTTC.

V usage is TRBV5-1 and J usage is TRBJ2-1; 13 bases map to TRBD2. The CDR3 totals 16 residues. With V trimmed by 5 bases and J by 8 bases, 10 bases remained unmatched. Germline loops: CDR1 SGHRS, CDR2 YFSETQ. The CDR3 reads CASRRGTSGAPDEQFF. The CDR3 DNA is TGCGCCAGCAGACGTGGGACTAGCGGGGCCCCGGATGAGCAGTTCTTC.

The gene calls are TRBV7-2 and TRBJ1-5; 11 bases match TRBD1. Trimming cost V 0 bases and J 2 bases; bases outside gene matches: 9. Germline assignment: CDR1 SGHTA and CDR2 FQGNSA. This CDR3 contains 19 residues. For the CDR3, the DNA is TGTGCCAGCAGCTTAGCTAGGACAGGGGGCGAACCGGGCAATCAGCCCCAGCATTTT. It codes for CASSLARTGGEPGNQPQHF.

The chain couples TRBV6-2 or TRBV6-3 to TRBJ1-4; TRBD1 might be the D (5 bases). The CDR3 is 14 residues long. Germline values: CDR1 MNHEY, CDR2 SVGEGT. V lost 6 bases to trimming and J lost 8 bases, with 16 bases between them. Here the CDR3 reads CASSEQAISEKLFF. In DNA form, the CDR3 reads TGTGCCAGCAGCGAACAGGCGATTAGCGAAAAACTGTTTTTT.